This paragraph reports one T cell receptor beta chain. The data are from a study of blood T cell repertoires in COVID-19. Clones were sequenced by immunoSEQ multiplex PCR, and TCRdb holds only the in-frame ones, with some missing. Here the sample spans a few hundred thousand clones, 90% being singletons. Trimming pared 3 bases from V and 2 bases from J, leaving 6 bases between. This CDR3 region has 13 residues. CDR1 SGHNT and CDR2 YENEEA come from the germline V gene. Participants were aged about 18 to 100 years from around 25 US areas. The chain is built from TRBV11-3 and TRBJ2-3; no clear D gene. The source of this sequence is a man aged 18 to 29 who had recovered from COVID-19. The sequencing input was PBMCs or T cells enriched from blood (not recorded which). The CDR3 here is CASSFSHTDTQYF. CDR3 nucleotide sequence: TGTGCCAGCAGCTTTAGCCACACAGATACGCAGTATTTT. Supplemented by reference TRBV11-3 and TRBJ2-3, the full variable domain reads EAGVVQSPRYKIIEKKQPVAFWCNPISGHNTLYWYLQNLGQGPELLIRYENEEAVDDSQLPKDRFSAERLKGVDSTLKIQPAELGDSAVYLCASSFSHTDTQYFGPGTRLTVL.